This paragraph covers one TCR beta chain sequence. The antigen is unknown. This specimen belongs to a study of T cell responses to AZD1222 COVID-19 vaccine. Study conclusions and caveats: AZD1222 recipients seropositive at baseline numbered only six or seven. Sampling that yielded the repertoires occurred only after the peak T cell response. The study reported that nearly half of spike-specific TCRs target unmutated variant regions. Donors, mostly white British, included more females; clonal diversity was possibly underestimated.

The method was immunoSEQ multiplex PCR; TCRdb's version includes in-frame clones alone and lacks a portion of them. Of 90,000 to 110,000 clones in the sample, roughly 88% were seen once. The TCR sequence derives from an adult in good health. The specimen comprised peripheral blood, sampled on day 0 of MenACWY control vaccination.

The CDR3 is CASSFPGHPYEQYF. The DNA of the CDR3 is TGTGCCAGCAGTTTTCCTGGACACCCTTACGAGCAGTACTTC. V is TRBV28 and J is TRBJ2-7, with a weak D call TRBD1 (5 bases). V was shortened by 3 bases and J by 4 bases, with 13 bases between the two germline ends. Germline values: CDR1 MDHEN, CDR2 SYDVKM. The CDR3 loop spans 14 amino acids. The whole variable domain, filled in from reference TRBV28 and TRBJ2-7, reads DVKVTQSSRYLVKRTGEKVFLECVQDMDHENMFWYRQDPGLGLRLIYFSYDVKMKEKGDIPEGYSVSREKKERFSLILESASTNQTSMYLCASSFPGHPYEQYFGPGTRLTVT.